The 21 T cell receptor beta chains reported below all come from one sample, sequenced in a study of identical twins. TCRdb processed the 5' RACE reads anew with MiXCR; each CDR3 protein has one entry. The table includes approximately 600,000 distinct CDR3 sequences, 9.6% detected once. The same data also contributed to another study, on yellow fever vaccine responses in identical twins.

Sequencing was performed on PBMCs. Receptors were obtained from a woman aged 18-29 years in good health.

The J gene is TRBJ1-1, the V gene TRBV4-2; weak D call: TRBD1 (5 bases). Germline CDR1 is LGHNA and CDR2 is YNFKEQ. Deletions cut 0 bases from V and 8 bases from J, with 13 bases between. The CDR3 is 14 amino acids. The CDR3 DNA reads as TGTGCCAGCAGCCAAGACACGGGGCCCGGAGAAGCTTTCTTT. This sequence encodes CASSQDTGPGEAFF.

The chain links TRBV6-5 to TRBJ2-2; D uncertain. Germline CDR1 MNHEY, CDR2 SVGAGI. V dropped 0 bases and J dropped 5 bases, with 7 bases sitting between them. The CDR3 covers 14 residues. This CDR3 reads CASSYSLGTGELFF. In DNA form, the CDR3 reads TGTGCCAGCAGTTACTCCCTAGGTACCGGGGAGCTGTTTTTT.

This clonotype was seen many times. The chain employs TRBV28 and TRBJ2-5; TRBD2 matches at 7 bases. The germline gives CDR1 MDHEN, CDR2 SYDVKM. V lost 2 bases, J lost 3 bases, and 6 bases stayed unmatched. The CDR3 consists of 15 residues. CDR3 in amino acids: CASSLSRREKETQYF. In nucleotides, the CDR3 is TGTGCCAGCAGTTTAAGCAGGCGGGAGAAAGAGACCCAGTACTTC.

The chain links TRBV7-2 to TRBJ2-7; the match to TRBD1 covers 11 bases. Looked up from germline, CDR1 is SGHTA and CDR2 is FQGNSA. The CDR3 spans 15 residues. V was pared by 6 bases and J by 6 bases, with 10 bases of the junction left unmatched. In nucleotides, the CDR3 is TGTGCCAGCAGTATCGTCGGACAGGGGGCGCGCGAGCAGTACTTC. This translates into CASSIVGQGAREQYF. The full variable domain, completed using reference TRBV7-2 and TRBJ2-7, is GAGVSQSPSNKVTEKGKDVELRCDPISGHTALYWYRQSLGQGLEFLIYFQGNSAPDKSGLPSDRFSAERTGGSVSTLTIQRTQQEDSAVYLCASSIVGQGAREQYFGPGTRLTVT.

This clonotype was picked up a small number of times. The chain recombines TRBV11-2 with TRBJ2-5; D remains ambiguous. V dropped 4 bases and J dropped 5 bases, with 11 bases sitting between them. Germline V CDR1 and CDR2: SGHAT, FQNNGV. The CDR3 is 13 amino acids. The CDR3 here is CASSSSPGETQYF. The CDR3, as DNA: TGTGCCAGCAGCTCCAGTCCCGGGGAGACCCAGTACTTC.

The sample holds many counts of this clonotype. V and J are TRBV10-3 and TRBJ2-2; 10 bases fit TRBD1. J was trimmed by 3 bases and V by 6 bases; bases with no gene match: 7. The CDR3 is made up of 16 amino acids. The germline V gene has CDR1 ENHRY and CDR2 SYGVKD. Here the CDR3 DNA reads TGTGCCATCAGCCGGGACAGGGGTTTTGACACCGGGGAGCTGTTTTTT. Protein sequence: CAISRDRGFDTGELFF.

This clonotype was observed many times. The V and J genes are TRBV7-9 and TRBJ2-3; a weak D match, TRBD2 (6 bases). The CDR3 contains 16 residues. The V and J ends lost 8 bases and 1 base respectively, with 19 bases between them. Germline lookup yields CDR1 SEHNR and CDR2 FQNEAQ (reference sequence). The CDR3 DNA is TGTGCCAGCCGATTTAGCGGACAAACTGGCACAGATACGCAGTATTTT. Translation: CASRFSGQTGTDTQYF.

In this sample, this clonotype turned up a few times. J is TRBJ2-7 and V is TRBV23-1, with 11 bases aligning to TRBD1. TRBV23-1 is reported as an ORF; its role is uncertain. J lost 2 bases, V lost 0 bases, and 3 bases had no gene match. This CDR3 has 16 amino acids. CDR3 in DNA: TGCGCCAGCAGTCAATCGGGACAGGGGGGAGCCTACGAGCAGTACTTC. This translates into CASSQSGQGGAYEQYF.

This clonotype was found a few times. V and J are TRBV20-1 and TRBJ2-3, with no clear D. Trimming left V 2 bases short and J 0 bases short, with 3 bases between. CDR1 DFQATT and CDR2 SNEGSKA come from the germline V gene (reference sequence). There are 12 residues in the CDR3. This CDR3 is CSARPSTDTQYF. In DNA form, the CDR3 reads TGCAGTGCTAGACCTAGCACAGATACGCAGTATTTT.

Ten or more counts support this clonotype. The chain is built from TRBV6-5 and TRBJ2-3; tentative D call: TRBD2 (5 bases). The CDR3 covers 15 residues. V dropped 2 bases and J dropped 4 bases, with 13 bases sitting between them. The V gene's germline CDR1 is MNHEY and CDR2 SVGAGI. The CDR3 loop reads CASSYPSIGSDTQYF. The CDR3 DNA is TGTGCCAGCAGTTACCCTAGCATTGGTTCAGATACGCAGTATTTT.

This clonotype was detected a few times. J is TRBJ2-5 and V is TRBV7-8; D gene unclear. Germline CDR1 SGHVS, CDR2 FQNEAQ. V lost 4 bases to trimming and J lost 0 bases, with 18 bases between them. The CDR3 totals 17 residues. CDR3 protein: CASSWSVVVGYQETQYF. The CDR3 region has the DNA TGTGCCAGCAGCTGGTCGGTCGTGGTTGGGTACCAAGAGACCCAGTACTTC.

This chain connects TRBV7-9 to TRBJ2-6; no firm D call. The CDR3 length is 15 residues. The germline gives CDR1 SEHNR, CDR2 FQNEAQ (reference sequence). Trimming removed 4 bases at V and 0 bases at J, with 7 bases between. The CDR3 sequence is CASSSQNSGANVLTF. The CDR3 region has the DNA TGTGCCAGCAGCTCTCAGAACTCTGGGGCCAACGTCCTGACTTTC.

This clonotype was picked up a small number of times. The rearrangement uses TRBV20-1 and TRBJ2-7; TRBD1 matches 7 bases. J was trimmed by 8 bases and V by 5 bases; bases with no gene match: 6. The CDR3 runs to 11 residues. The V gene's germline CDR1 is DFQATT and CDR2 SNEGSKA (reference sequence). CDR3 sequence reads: CSAPDRAQQYF. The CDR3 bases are TGCAGTGCTCCCGACAGGGCTCAGCAGTACTTC.

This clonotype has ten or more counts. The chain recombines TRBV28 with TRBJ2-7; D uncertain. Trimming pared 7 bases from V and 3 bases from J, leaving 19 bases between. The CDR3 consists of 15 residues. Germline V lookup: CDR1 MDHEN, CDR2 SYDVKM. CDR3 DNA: TGTGCCAGCACCCCTCAGTTCGGCGTATACTACGAGCAGTACTTC. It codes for CASTPQFGVYYEQYF. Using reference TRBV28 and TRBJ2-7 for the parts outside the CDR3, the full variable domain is DVKVTQSSRYLVKRTGEKVFLECVQDMDHENMFWYRQDPGLGLRLIYFSYDVKMKEKGDIPEGYSVSREKKERFSLILESASTNQTSMYLCASTPQFGVYYEQYFGPGTRLTVT.

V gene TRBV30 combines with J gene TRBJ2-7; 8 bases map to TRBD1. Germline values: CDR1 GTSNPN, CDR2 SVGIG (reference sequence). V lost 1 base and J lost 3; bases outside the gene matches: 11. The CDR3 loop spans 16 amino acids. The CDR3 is CAWSAPSRTGNYEQYF. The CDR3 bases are TGTGCCTGGAGTGCACCGTCAAGGACAGGGAACTACGAGCAGTACTTC.

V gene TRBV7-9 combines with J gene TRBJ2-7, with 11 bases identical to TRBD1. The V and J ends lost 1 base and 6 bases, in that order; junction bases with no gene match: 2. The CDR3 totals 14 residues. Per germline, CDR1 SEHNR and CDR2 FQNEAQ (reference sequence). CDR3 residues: CASSLGGQGVEQYF. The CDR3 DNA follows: TGTGCCAGCAGCTTAGGGGGACAGGGGGTCGAGCAGTACTTC.

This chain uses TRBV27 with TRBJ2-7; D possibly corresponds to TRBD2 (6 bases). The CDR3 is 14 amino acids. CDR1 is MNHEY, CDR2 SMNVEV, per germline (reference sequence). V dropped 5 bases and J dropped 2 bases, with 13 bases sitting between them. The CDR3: CASSLRGATYEQYF. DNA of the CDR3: TGTGCCAGCAGTCTGCGGGGCGCAACCTACGAGCAGTACTTC.

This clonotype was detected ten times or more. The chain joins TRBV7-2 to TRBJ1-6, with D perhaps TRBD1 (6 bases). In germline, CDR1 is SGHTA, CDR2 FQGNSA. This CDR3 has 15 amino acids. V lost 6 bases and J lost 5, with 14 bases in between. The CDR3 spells CASSQGQGNNSPLHF. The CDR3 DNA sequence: TGTGCCAGCAGTCAAGGCCAGGGGAATAATTCACCCCTCCACTTT.

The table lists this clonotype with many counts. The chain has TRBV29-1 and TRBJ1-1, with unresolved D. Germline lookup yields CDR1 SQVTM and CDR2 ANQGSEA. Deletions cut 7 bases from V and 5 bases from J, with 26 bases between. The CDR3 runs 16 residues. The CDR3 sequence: CSAKTKGHLENTEAFF. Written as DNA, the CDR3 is TGCAGCGCGAAAACGAAGGGCCATCTCGAAAATACTGAAGCTTTCTTT.

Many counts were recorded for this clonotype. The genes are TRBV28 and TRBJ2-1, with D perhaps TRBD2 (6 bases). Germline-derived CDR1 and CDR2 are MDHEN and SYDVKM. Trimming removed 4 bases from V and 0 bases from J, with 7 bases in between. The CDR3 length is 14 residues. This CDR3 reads CASSYGGSYNEQFF. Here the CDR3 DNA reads TGTGCCAGCAGTTACGGGGGCTCCTACAATGAGCAGTTCTTC.

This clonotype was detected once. The CDR3 coding sequence is TGTGCCAGCTGCCCGCAGAAGGGGTGGACAGCTAGCACAGATACGCAGTATTTT. This gives the protein CASCPQKGWTASTDTQYF. The chain couples TRBV12-3 or TRBV12-4 to TRBJ2-3; possible D gene TRBD1, 6 bases. Trimming pared 8 bases from V and 0 bases from J, leaving 24 bases between. The CDR3 contains 18 residues.